This T cell receptor (beta chain) was recorded in a study of cytomegalovirus exposure and HLA in healthy donors. General study results and limits: Rarity characterized most TCR sequences, yet some public TCRs appeared in many donors. Later on, an analysis showed TCR association rates differing by HLA locus, with DRB1 the most and HLA-C the fewest. In an earlier analysis, most TCR beta V segments were productive about 87% or about 30% of the time. Later on, an analysis tied approximately 17,000 TCR beta sequences to HLA alleles at 0.05 false discovery rate.

With 6 bases removed from V and 1 base from J, the gap between germline ends came to 11 bases. CDR1 and CDR2 from the germline V gene are LNHDA and SQIVND (reference sequence). This CDR3 spans 14 amino acids. PCR involved 60 Vbeta and 13 Jbeta primers. Using immunoSEQ multiplex PCR, the repertoire was profiled, and TCRdb retains in-frame clones only, with some absent. The table lists approximately 110,000 clones, over 60% of them singletons, with about 1.8% in the top ten. On this clone itself: As yet, its antigen is unknown.

The origin of this receptor is a man aged 50 to 59 in good health and CMV-seronegative. Material for sequencing was PBMCs. V gene TRBV19 combines with J gene TRBJ2-3, with D maybe TRBD1 (6 bases). The CDR3 protein is CASSTGYGTDTQYF. The CDR3 DNA reads as TGTGCCAGTAGCACAGGGTACGGCACAGATACGCAGTATTTT.